This T cell receptor (beta chain) was sequenced in a study of response to subunit inactivated influenza vaccine. General observations from the study: Authors suggested each seasonal influenza vaccination recruits few new T cells.

This clonotype was seen a handful of times. Its specificity is not known. After removal of 2 bases from V and 3 bases from J, the junction contained 8 bases not matched to a gene. The germline gives CDR1 LGHNA, CDR2 YSLEER. This CDR3 is built from 16 residues. MiXCR, run by TCRdb on the RT-PCR reads, gives a single entry per CDR3 protein. The sample has hundreds of thousands of distinct CDR3 sequences; around 16% are singletons. Sequencing used PBMCs from blood, obtained 11 to 12 days after vaccination. The clonotype was recovered from a man over 45 who received an inactivated influenza vaccine. The rearrangement joins TRBV4-3 to TRBJ2-3; 7 positions match TRBD1. The CDR3: CASSQWAGTDTDTQYF. The CDR3 region has the DNA TGCGCCAGCAGCCAATGGGCTGGGACAGATACAGATACGCAGTATTTT.